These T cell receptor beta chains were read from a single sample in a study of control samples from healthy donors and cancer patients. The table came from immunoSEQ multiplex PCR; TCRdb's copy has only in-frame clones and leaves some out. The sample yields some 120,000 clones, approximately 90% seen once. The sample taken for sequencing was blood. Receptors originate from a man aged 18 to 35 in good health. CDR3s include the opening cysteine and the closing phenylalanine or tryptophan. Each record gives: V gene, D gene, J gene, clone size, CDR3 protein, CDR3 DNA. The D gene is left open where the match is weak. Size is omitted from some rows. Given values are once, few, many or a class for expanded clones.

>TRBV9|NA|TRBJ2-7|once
CASSVALTSEQYF
TGTGCCAGCAGCGTAGCGCTTACGTCCGAGCAGTACTTC
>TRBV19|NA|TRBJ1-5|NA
CASSIIGQSNQPQHF
TGTGCCAGTAGTATAATAGGACAGAGCAATCAGCCCCAGCATTTT
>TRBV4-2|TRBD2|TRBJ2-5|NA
CASSQSGGIQETQYF
TGTGCCAGCAGCCAAAGCGGGGGGATTCAAGAGACCCAGTACTTC
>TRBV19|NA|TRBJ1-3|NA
CASSRQVSSGNTIYF
TGTGCCAGTAGTCGACAGGTGTCCTCTGGAAACACCATATATTTT
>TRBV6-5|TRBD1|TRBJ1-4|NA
CASSYSGQGGEKLFF
TGTGCCAGCAGTTACTCAGGACAGGGGGGGGAAAAACTGTTTTTT
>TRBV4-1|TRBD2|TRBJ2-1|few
CASSHPDPSGFYNEQFF
TGCGCCAGCAGCCACCCGGACCCTAGCGGATTTTACAATGAGCAGTTCTTC
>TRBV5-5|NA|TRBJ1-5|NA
CASSMGHASNQPQHF
TGTGCCAGCAGCATGGGACACGCTAGCAATCAGCCCCAGCATTTT
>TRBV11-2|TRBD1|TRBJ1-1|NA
CASSSPRGKDTEAFF
TGTGCCAGCAGCTCCCCCAGGGGGAAGGACACTGAAGCTTTCTTT
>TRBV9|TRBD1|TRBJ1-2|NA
CASSLTGAVGYTF
TGTGCCAGCAGCCTTACAGGGGCAGTGGGCTACACCTTC
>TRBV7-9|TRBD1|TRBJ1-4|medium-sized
CASSPRDSPATNEKLFF
TGTGCCAGCAGCCCTAGGGACAGCCCAGCAACTAATGAAAAACTGTTTTTT